This section outlines one T cell receptor beta chain sequence together with its context. This clone was recorded a few times. This receptor's antigen is unknown. No base-level quality is on record; no much larger clone is a single base apart. This entry belongs to a study of CD8+ T cells in alopecia areata (dated by TCRdb to the late 2010s). Notes on the research overall: Treated patients were enrolled in an open-label pilot trial of oral tofacitinib, 5 to 10 mg twice daily, for moderate-to-severe alopecia areata. Tofacitinib was administered for 6 to 18 months, and 6 months of follow-up off drug were then conducted to assess delayed response and recurrence. In treated patients, disease severity was measured using the SALT score, which gives the percentage of scalp surface area affected. The study used high-throughput TCRbeta sequencing to examine T cell clonal expansion in alopecia areata, in both the C3H/HeJ mouse model and human patients. On the human side, TCRbeta sequencing was run on scalp tissue and on sorted CD4+ and CD8+ peripheral blood T cells from healthy controls and from alopecia areata patients with either patchy or totalis/universalis disease. Tofacitinib-treated patients had biopsies at baseline and at 4 and 24 weeks of treatment, with a later scalp biopsy in several patients. Scalp clonality was compared across normal scalp (n=4), patchy alopecia areata scalp (n=8), and alopecia totalis/universalis scalp (n=8). RNA was obtained with the PAXgene miRNA kit for fixed scalp, the miRNeasy kit for PBMCs, and the RNeasy kit for mouse skin. immunoSEQ multiplex PCR using 35 Vbeta forward primers and 13 Jbeta reverse primers was used to amplify TCRbeta CDR3 regions. Broad study findings and their caveats: Because the treated cohort was small and had only one nonresponder, larger studies are needed to examine links between baseline CD8+ expansion and response. Tofacitinib significantly lowered scalp clonality and the number of expanded CD8+ clones among the top 100 scalp clones. Unlike mouse skin, where gammadelta T cells dominate, normal human skin contains resident alphabeta T cells that get sequenced too, which complicates analysis of the scalp TCR repertoire. During tofacitinib treatment, many expanded lesional clones remained in scalp and blood, and this persistence may partly explain relapse after treatment is stopped. Shared TCR sequences between patients were less evident than in mice, which may be partly attributable to HLA diversity in the patient population. Higher clonality and more expanded CD8+ clones were observed in lesional scalp than in normal scalp, particularly in alopecia totalis/universalis, a finding suggestive of antigenic drive.

From the germline V gene, CDR1 is SNHLY and CDR2 is FYNNEI. Its CDR3 holds 15 amino acids, cysteine through phenylalanine. The only DNA kept is the CDR3, 45 bases in frame from the first base. Deletion took 3 bases off V and 3 bases off J, with a span of 15 bases between the germline ends. The treatment or condition label for this specimen denotes: oral pan-JAK inhibitor, 5-10 mg twice daily. From alopecia areata patients, peripheral blood was collected along with lesional scalp punch biopsies. PBMCs were separated by density centrifugation and stained for CD3, CD4 and CD8, after which CD4+ and CD8+ T cells were sorted on a FACSAria. Library preparation used the immunoSEQ multiplex PCR assay. RNA was extracted from all samples and reverse transcribed into cDNA as template for TCR sequencing. First-strand cDNA was synthesized with SuperScript III using a 2:1 mix of oligo-dT and random hexamers. A synthetic immune receptor repertoire was used to assess amplification bias, and residual bias was removed computationally. On the authors' methods: Raw reads were preprocessed to remove errors, and CDR3 was defined by IMGT conventions from the conserved cysteine to phenylalanine. To get clonality, Shannon entropy was normalized by log2 of the number of productive unique TCRs and the result was subtracted from 1. Whether each scalp clone was CD4 or CD8 was inferred by checking scalp TCRbeta sequences against the CD4 and CD8 repertoires from sorted blood. TCRdb holds this immuneACCESS table with in-frame rearrangements only. Some clones are missing; in checked studies, unresolved V genes explain under half, and the rest has no known cause. Clone size and V and J calls were adopted from that table, with D and trimming inferred from the DNA. The sample records around 300,000 clones, 60% of which are singletons. 0.93% of the sample rests with the top ten.

This TCR was sampled from a human donor with alopecia areata. Sample: CD4+ T cells sorted from blood, taken around week 54, from a patient treated with tofacitinib. The sequence is built from TRBV2 and TRBJ2-7; matching of 6 bases hints at TRBD1 as the D gene. CDR3 sequence: CASSEEAGTYYEQYF. The DNA reads TGTGCCAGCAGTGAGGAAGCCGGGACATACTACGAGCAGTACTTC.